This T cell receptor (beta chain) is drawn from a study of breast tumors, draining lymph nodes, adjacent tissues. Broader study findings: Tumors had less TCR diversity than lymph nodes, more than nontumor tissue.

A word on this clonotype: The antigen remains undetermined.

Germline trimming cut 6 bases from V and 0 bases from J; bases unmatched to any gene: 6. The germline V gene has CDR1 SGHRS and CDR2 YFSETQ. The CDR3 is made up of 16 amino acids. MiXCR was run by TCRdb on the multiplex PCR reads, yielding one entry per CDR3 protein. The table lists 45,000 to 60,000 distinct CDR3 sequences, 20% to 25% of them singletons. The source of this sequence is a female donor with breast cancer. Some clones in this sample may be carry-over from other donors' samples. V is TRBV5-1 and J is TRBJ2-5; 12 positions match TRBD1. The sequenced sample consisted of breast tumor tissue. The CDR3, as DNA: TGCGCCAGCACCCCGGGGACAGGGGGCTACCAAGAGACCCAGTACTTC. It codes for CASTPGTGGYQETQYF.